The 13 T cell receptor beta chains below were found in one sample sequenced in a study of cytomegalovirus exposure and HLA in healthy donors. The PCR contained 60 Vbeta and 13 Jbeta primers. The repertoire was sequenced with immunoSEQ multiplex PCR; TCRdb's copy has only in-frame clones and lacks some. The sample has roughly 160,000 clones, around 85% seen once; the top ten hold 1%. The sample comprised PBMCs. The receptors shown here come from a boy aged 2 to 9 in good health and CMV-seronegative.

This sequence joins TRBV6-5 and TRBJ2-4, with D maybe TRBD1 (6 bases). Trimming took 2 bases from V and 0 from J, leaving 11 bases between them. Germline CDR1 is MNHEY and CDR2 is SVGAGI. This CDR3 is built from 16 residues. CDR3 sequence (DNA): TGTGCCAGCAGTTACGACAGGCAACTAGCCAAAAACATTCAGTACTTC. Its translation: CASSYDRQLAKNIQYF.

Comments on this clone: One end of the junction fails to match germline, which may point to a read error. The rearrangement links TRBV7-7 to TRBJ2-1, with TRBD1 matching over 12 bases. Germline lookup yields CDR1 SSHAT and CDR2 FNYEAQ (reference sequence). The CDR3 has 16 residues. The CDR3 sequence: CASSLDRDRGRGEQFF. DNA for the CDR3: TGTGCTAGCAGCTTAGACCGGGACAGGGGGCGTGGTGAGCAGTTCTTC. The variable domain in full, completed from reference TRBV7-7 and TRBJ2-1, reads GAGVSQSPRYKVTKRGQDVTLRCDPISSHATLYWYQQALGQGPEFLTYFNYEAQPDKSGLPSDRFSAERPEGSISTLTIQRTEQRDSAMYRCASSLDRDRGRGEQFFGPGTRLTVL.

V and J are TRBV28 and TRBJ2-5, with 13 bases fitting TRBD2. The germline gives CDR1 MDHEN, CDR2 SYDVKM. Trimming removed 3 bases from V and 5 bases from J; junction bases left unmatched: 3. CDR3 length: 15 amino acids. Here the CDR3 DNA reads TGTGCCAGCAGTTTTGAACTAGCGGGGGGGGAGACCCAGTACTTC. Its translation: CASSFELAGGETQYF.

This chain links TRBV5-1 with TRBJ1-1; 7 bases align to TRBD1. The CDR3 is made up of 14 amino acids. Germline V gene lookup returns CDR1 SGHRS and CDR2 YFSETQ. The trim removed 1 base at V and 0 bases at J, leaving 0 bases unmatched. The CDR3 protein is CASSLTGVNTEAFF. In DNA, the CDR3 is TGCGCCAGCAGCTTGACAGGGGTGAACACTGAAGCTTTCTTT.

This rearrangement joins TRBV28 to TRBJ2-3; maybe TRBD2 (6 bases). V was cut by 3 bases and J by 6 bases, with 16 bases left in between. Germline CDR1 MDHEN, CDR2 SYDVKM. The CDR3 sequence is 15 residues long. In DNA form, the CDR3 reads TGTGCCAGCAGTTTTGGGGGGAGTGGCCCCGATACGCAGTATTTT. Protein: CASSFGGSGPDTQYF.

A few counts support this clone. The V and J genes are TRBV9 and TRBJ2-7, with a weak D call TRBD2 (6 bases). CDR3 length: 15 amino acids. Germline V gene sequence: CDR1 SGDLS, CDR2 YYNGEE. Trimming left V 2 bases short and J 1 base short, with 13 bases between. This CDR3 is CASSVSGQRSYEQYF. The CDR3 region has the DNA TGTGCCAGCAGCGTTAGCGGTCAGAGATCCTACGAGCAGTACTTC.

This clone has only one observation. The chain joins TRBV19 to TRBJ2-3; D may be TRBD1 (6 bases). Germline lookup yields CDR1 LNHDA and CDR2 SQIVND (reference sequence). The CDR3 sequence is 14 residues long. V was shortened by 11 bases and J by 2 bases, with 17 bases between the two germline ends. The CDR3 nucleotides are TGTGCCGGAAGCGTGGGGGCGATCACAGATACGCAGTATTTT. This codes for CAGSVGAITDTQYF.

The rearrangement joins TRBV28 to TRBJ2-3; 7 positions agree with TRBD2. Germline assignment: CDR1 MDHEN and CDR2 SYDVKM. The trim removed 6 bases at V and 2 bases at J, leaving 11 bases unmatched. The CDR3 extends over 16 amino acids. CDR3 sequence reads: CASSPERGFITDTQYF. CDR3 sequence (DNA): TGTGCCAGCAGCCCGGAGCGGGGTTTTATCACAGATACGCAGTATTTT.

The CDR3 nucleotides read TGTGCCAGCAGCTTATCCGGGACAGGCACAGATACGCAGTATTTT. It specifies CASSLSGTGTDTQYF. The chain couples TRBV11-3 to TRBJ2-3, with 7 bases that match TRBD1. V dropped 2 bases and J dropped 1; count of bases not matched to a gene: 3. The length of the CDR3 is 15 residues. Looked up from germline, CDR1 is SGHNT and CDR2 is YENEEA.

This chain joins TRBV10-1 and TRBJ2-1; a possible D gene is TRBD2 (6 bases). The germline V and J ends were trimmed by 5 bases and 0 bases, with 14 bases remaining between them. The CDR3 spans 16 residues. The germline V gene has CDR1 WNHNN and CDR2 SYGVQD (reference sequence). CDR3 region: CASSPLRDFSYNEQFF. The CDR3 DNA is TGCGCCAGCAGTCCCCTCCGGGACTTCTCCTACAATGAGCAGTTCTTC.

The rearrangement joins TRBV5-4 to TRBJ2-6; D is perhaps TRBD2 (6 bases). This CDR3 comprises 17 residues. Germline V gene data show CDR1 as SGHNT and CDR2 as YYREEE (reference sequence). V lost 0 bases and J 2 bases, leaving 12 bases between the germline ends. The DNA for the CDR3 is TGTGCCAGCAGCTTGGCGGTGGCGGGACCTGGGGCCAACGTCCTGACTTTC. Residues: CASSLAVAGPGANVLTF.

CDR3 sequence: CASSQHLARFETQYF. CDR3 bases: TGTGCCAGCAGCCAGCATCTAGCCAGGTTTGAGACCCAGTACTTC. The chain uses TRBV14 and TRBJ2-5, with a possible D match to TRBD2 (5 bases). In germline, CDR1 is SGHDN, CDR2 FVKESK. CDR3 length equals 15 residues. V lost 3 bases and J 5 bases, leaving 16 bases between the germline ends.

CDR3 bases: TGTGCCAGCAGCTTGACAGGACCCTACGAGCAGTACTTC. It yields the protein CASSLTGPYEQYF. The chain employs TRBV5-6 and TRBJ2-5; D is perhaps TRBD1 (5 bases). The DNA end is more similar to TRBJ2-7, so the J call may be wrong. CDR3 length equals 13 residues. Germline V lookup: CDR1 SGHDT, CDR2 YYEEEE.